The rows below give T cell receptor beta chains drawn from one sample of a study of shared clonotypes between healthy human individuals. Only in-frame clones appear in the TCRdb table, and some are missing; sequencing was by immunoSEQ multiplex PCR. The sample comprises over 700,000 clones, roughly two thirds of which are singletons, and more than 1.5% rests with the top ten. Sequenced material: memory CD4+ T cells sorted from blood. These receptor sequences come from a woman aged 25 to 39 in good health. The CDR3 runs from the conserved cysteine through the conserved F or W.

v_call cdr3_aa
TRBV2 CASSDFGRRTF
TRBV27 CASSLRANSQPQHF
TRBV16 CASNTGRTSSGANVLTF
TRBV2 CASGRQGSSYEQYF
TRBV9 CASSVDGLAGGRDEQFF
TRBV5-1 CASSRDSNYGYTF
TRBV7-9 CASSPSRGRLSYEQYF
TRBV19 CASSPQTGTGDEKLFF
TRBV2 CASRPTGGNTGELFF
TRBV11-3 CASSLDGTSYYEQFF
TRBV4-1 CASSQVFDNNPGNTIYF
TRBV5-1 CASSSGQGNTEAFF